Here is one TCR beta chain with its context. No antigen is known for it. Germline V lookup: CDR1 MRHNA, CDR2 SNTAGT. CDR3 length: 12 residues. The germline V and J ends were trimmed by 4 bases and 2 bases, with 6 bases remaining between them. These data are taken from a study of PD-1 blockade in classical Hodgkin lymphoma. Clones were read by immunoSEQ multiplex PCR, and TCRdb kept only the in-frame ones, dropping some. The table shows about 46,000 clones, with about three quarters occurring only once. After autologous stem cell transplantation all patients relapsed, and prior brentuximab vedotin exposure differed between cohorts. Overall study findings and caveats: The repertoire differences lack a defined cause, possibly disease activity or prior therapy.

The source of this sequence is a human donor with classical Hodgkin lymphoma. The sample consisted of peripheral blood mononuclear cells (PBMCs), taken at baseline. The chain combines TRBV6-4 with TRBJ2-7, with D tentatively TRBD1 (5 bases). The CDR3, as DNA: TGTGCCAGCAGTGGACAGCCCTACGAGCAGTACTTC. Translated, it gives CASSGQPYEQYF.